This T cell receptor (beta chain) was profiled in a study of T cell repertoires in cytomegalovirus infection. As for the study in general: Matching HLA type and CMV infection were both indicated by public TCR beta signatures.

Only a few counts were recorded for this clonotype. Its matching antigen is unknown. The germline V and J ends were trimmed by 5 bases and 4 bases, with 18 bases remaining between them. CDR1 and CDR2 (germline): LNHNV, YYDKDF (reference sequence). The CDR3 sequence is 15 residues long. Each CDR3 protein gets one entry after TCRdb re-called the reads with MiXCR. Of some 920,000 distinct CDR3 sequences listed, approximately 30% were seen once; the top ten hold roughly 13%. The sequence was obtained from a human donor in good health (CMV status not recorded). Some clones in this sample may be carry-over from other donors' samples. Sequenced material: cultured CD8+ T cells from PBMCs, taken from culture after CMV antigen stimulation. The gene calls are TRBV15 and TRBJ2-7; D assignment may be TRBD1 or TRBD2 (5 bases each). In DNA, the CDR3 is TGTGCCACCAGCCCGCGAAGGGACCACCATTACGAGCAGTACGTC. It specifies CATSPRRDHHYEQYV.